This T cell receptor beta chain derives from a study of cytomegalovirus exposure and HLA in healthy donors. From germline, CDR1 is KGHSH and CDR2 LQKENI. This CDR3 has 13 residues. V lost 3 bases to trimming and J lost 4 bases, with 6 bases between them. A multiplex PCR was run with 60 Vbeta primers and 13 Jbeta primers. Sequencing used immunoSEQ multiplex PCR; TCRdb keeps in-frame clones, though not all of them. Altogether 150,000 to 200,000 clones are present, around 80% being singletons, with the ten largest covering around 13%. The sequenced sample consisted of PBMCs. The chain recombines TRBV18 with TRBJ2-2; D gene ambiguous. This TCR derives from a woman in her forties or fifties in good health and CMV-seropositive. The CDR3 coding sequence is TGTGCCAGCTCACCGGAGTTCACCGGGGAGCTGTTTTTT. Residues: CASSPEFTGELFF.